This TCR beta chain was observed in a study of cytomegalovirus exposure and HLA in healthy donors. Study findings and constraints: Later on, an analysis showed TCR association rates differing by HLA locus, with DRB1 the most and HLA-C the fewest.

The CDR3 totals 15 residues. V trimming: 5 bases; J trimming: 6 bases; junction bases outside the gene matches: 8. CDR1 is SNHLY and CDR2 is FYNNEI in the germline V gene. Turning to this clone: The antigen is undetermined.

With 60 Vbeta and 13 Jbeta primers, the PCR was carried out. Per the authors' pipeline: Counted up in a later analysis, unique TCR beta chains came to some 75 million, with 9.5 million to 13 million shared. This table comes from immunoSEQ multiplex PCR, and its TCRdb copy is limited to in-frame clones, with some not included. That table supplies the V and J calls and clone size; D and trimming were determined from the DNA. Here the sample spans 95,000 to 150,000 clones, approximately 87% being singletons. The source material was PBMCs. J is TRBJ1-5 and V is TRBV2; the match to TRBD1 covers 9 bases. The TCR originated in a man between 18 and 35 years old in good health and CMV-seropositive. CDR3: CASSPDRGESQPQHF. CDR3 nucleotides: TGTGCCAGCAGTCCGGACAGGGGAGAGAGTCAGCCCCAGCATTTT.